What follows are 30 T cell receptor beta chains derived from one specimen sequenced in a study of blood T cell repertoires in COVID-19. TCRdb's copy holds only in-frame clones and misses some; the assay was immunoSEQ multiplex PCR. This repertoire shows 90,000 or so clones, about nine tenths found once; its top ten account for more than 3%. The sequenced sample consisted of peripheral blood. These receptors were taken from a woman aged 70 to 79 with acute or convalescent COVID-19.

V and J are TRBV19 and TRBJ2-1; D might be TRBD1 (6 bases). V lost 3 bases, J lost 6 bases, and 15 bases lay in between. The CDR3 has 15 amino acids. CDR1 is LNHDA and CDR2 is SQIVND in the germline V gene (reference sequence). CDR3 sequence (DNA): TGTGCCAGTAGTATTTCCAGGGGCGGTGTCAATGAGCAGTTCTTC. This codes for CASSISRGGVNEQFF. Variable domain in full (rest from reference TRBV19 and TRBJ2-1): DGGITQSPKYLFRKEGQNVTLSCEQNLNHDAMYWYRQDPGQGLRLIYYSQIVNDFQKGDIAEGYSVSREKKESFPLTVTSAQKNPTAFYLCASSISRGGVNEQFFGPGTRLTVL.

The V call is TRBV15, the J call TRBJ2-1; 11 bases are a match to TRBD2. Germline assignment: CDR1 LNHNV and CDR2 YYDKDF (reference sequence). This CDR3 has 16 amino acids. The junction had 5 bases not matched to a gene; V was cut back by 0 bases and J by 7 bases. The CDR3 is CATSRDLAGGGNEQFF. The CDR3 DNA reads TGTGCCACCAGCAGAGATCTAGCGGGAGGTGGAAATGAGCAGTTCTTC.

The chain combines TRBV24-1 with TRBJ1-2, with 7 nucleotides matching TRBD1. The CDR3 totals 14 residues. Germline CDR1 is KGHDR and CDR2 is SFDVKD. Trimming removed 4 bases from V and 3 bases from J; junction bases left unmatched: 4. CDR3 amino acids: CATSDTGTDYGYTF. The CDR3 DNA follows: TGTGCCACCAGTGACACCGGGACAGACTATGGCTACACCTTC.

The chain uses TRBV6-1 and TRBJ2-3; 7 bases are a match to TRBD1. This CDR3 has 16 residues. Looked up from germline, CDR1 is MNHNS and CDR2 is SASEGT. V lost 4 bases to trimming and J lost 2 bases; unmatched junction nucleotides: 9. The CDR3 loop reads CASSGGTAGFTDTQYF. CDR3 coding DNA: TGTGCCAGCAGTGGAGGGACAGCAGGTTTCACAGATACGCAGTATTTT.

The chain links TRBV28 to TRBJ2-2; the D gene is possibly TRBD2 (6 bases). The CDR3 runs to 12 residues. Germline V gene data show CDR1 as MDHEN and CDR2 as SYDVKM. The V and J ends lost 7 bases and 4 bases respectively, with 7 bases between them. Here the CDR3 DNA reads TGTGCCAGCATGCGGGGCACCGGGGAGCTGTTTTTT. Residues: CASMRGTGELFF.

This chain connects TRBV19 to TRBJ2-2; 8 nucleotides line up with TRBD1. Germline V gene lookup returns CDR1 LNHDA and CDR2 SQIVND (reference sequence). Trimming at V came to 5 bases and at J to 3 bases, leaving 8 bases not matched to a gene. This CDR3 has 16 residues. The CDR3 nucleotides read TGTGCCAGTAGTCGAACCGGGACAGGAGACACCGGGGAGCTGTTTTTT. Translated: CASSRTGTGDTGELFF.

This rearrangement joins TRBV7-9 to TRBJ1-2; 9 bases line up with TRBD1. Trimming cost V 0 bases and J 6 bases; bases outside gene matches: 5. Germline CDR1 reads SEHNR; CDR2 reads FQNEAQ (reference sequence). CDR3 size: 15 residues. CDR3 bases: TGTGCCAGCAGCTTAGCGGGACAGGGCTCGCATGGCTACACCTTC. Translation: CASSLAGQGSHGYTF. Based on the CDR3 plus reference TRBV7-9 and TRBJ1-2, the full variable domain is DTGVSQNPRHKITKRGQNVTFRCDPISEHNRLYWYRQTLGQGPEFLTYFQNEAQLEKSRLLSDRFSAERPKGSFSTLEIQRTEQGDSAMYLCASSLAGQGSHGYTFGSGTRLTVV.

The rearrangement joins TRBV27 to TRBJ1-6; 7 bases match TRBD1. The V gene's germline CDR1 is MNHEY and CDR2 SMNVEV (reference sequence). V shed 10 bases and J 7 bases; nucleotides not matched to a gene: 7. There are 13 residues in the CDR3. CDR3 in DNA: TGTGCCACTCGAAGACAGGGCAATTCACCCCTCCACTTT. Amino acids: CATRRQGNSPLHF.

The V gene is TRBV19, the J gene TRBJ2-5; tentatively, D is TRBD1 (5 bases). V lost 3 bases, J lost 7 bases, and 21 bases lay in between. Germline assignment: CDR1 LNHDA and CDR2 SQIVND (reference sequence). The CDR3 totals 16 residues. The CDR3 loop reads CASSIGQGSGEWTQYF. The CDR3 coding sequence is TGTGCCAGTAGTATCGGTCAGGGAAGTGGTGAATGGACCCAGTACTTC.

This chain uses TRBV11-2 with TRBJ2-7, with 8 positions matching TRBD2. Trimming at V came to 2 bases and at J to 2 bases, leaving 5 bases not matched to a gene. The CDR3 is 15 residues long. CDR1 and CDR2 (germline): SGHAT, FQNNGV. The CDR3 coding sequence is TGTGCCAGCAGCTTATCCTCGGGAGGGCCCTACGAGCAGTACTTC. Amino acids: CASSLSSGGPYEQYF.

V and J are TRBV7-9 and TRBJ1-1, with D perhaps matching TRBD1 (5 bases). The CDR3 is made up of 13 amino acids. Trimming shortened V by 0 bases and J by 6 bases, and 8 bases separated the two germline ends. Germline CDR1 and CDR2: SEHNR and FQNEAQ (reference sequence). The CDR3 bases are TGTGCCAGCAGCTTAGCGCAGGGTGCTGAAGCTTTCTTT. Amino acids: CASSLAQGAEAFF. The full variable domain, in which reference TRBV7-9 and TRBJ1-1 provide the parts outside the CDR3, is DTGVSQNPRHKITKRGQNVTFRCDPISEHNRLYWYRQTLGQGPEFLTYFQNEAQLEKSRLLSDRFSAERPKGSFSTLEIQRTEQGDSAMYLCASSLAQGAEAFFGQGTRLTVV.

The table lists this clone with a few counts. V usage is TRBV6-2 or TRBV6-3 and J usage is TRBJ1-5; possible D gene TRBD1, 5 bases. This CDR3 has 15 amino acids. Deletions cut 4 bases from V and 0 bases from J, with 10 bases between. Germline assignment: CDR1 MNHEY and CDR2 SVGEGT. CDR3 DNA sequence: TGTGCCAGCAGTTCTGTGGGACTTAGCAATCAGCCCCAGCATTTT. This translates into CASSSVGLSNQPQHF.

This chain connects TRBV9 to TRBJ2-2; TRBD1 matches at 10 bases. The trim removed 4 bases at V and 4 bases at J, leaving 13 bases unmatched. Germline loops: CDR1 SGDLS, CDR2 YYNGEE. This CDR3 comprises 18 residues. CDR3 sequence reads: CASSRTPTGGRGTGELFF. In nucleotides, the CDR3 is TGTGCCAGCAGCCGTACCCCGACAGGGGGCCGTGGCACCGGGGAGCTGTTTTTT.

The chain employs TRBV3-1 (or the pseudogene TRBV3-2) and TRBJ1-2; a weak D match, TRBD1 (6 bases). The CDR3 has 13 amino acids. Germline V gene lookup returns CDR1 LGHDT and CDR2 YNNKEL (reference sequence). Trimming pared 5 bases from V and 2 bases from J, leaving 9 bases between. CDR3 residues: CASSKQGNYGYTF. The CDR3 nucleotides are TGTGCCAGCAGCAAACAGGGAAACTATGGCTACACCTTC.

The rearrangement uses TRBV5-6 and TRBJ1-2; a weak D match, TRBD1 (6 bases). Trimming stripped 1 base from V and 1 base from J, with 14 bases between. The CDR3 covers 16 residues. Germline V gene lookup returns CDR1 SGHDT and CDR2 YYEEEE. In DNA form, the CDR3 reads TGTGCCAGCAGCTTGAGAGTTACAGGGAATAACTATGGCTACACCTTC. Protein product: CASSLRVTGNNYGYTF.

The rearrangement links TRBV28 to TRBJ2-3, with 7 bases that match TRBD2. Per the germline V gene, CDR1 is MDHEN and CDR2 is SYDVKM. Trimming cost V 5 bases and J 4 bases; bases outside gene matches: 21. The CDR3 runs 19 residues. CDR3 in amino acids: CASSPLKGGPWSPPDTQYF. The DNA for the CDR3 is TGTGCCAGCAGTCCCCTAAAGGGAGGGCCATGGTCCCCCCCAGATACGCAGTATTTT.

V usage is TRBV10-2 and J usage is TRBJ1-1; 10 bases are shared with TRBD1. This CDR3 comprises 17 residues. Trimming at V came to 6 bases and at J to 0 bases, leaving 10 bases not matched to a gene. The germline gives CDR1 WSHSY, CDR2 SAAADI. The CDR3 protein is CASSGFGTGVLNTEAFF. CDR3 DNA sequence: TGCGCCAGCAGCGGGTTCGGGACAGGGGTACTGAACACTGAAGCTTTCTTT.

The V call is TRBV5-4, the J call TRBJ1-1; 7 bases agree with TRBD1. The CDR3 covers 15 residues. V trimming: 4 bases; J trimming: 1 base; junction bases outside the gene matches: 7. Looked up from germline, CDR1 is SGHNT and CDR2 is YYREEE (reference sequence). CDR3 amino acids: CASSNGAGGNTEAFF. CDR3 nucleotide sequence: TGTGCCAGCAGCAATGGTGCAGGGGGGAACACTGAAGCTTTCTTT.

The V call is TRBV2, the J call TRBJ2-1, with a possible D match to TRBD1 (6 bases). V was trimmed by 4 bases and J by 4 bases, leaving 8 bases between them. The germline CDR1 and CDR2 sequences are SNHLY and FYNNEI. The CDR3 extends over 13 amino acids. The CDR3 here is CASSGGQYNEQFF. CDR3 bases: TGTGCCAGCAGTGGTGGACAGTACAATGAGCAGTTCTTC.

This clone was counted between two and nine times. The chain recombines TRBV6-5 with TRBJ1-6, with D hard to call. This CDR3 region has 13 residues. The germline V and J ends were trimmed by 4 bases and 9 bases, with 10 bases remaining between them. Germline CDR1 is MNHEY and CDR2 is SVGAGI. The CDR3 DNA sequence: TGTGCCAGCAGTTCCGTGAAAGCTTCACCCCTCCACTTT. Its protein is CASSSVKASPLHF.

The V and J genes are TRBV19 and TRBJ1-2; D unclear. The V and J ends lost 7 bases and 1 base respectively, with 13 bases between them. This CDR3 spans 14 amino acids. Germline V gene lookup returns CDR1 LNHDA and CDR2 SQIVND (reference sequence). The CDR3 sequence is CASTPAAINYGYTF. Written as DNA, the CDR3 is TGTGCCAGTACTCCGGCAGCGATTAACTATGGCTACACCTTC. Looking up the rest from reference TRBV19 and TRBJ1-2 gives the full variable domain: DGGITQSPKYLFRKEGQNVTLSCEQNLNHDAMYWYRQDPGQGLRLIYYSQIVNDFQKGDIAEGYSVSREKKESFPLTVTSAQKNPTAFYLCASTPAAINYGYTFGSGTRLTVV.

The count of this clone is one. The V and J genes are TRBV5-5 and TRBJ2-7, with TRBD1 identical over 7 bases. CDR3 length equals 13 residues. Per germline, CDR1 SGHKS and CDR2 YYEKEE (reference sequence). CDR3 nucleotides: TGTGCCAGCAGCTTAGAAGCGACAGGGCTTAAGGCCGTC. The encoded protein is CASSLEATGLKAV.

CDR3 region: CASSGGLAGELFF. Written as DNA, the CDR3 is TGTGCCAGCAGCGGCGGACTAGCCGGGGAGCTGTTTTTT. The J gene is TRBJ2-2, the V gene TRBV7-9, with 7 bases fitting TRBD2. Germline trimming cut 5 bases from V and 6 bases from J; bases unmatched to any gene: 3. The CDR3 contains 13 residues. Germline V gene sequence: CDR1 SEHNR, CDR2 FQNEAQ (reference sequence).

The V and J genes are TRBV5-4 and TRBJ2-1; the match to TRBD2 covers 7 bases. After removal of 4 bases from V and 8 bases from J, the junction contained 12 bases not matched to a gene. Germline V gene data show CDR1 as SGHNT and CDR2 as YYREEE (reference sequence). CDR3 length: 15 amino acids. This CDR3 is CASSAAGAVKDEQFF. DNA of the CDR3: TGTGCCAGCAGCGCCGCGGGAGCCGTTAAGGATGAGCAGTTCTTC.

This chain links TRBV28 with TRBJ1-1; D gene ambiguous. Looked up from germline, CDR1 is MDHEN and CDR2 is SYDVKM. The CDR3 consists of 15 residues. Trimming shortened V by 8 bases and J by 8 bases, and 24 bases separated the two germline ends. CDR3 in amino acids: CASRYEILRVGEAFF. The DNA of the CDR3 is TGTGCCAGCCGGTATGAGATTTTGAGGGTGGGGGAAGCTTTCTTT.

The CDR3 DNA sequence: TGTGCCAGCAGCCGCGGGACAGGGTACAATGAGCAGTTCTTC. This translates into CASSRGTGYNEQFF. This chain connects TRBV3-1 (or the pseudogene TRBV3-2) to TRBJ2-1; TRBD1 agrees at 9 bases. This CDR3 is 14 amino acids long. Unmatched junction bases numbered 2, after V lost 4 bases and J lost 4 bases. Per the germline V gene, CDR1 is LGHDT and CDR2 is YNNKEL (reference sequence).

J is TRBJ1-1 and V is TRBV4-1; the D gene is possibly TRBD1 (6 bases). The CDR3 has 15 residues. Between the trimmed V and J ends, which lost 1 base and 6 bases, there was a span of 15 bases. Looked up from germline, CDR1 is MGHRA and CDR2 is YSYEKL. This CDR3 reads CASSQVQGTDAEAFF. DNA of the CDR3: TGCGCCAGCAGCCAAGTTCAGGGGACGGATGCTGAAGCTTTCTTT.

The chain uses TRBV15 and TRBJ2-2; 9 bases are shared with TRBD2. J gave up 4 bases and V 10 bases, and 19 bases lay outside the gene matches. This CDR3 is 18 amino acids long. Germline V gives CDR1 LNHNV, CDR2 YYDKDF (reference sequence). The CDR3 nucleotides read TGTGCCAGAGAACCGGGACTAGCAGTTTTTTCACCCACCGGGGAGCTGTTTTTT. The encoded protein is CAREPGLAVFSPTGELFF.

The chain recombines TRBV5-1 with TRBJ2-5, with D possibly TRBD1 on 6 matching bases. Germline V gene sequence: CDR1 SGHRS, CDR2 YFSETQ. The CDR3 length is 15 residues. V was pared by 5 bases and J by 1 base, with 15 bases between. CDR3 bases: TGCGCCAGCAGGAGAATAACAGGGTTCCAAGAGACCCAGTACTTC. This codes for CASRRITGFQETQYF. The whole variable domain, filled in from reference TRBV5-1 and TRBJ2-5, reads KAGVTQTPRYLIKTRGQQVTLSCSPISGHRSVSWYQQTPGQGLQFLFEYFSETQRNKGNFPGRFSGRQFSNSRSEMNVSTLELGDSALYLCASRRITGFQETQYFGPGTRLLVL.

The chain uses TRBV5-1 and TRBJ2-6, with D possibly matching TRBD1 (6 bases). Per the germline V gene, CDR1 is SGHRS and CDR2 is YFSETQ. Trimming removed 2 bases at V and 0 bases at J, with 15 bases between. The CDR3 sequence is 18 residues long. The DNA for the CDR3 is TGCGCCAGCAGCTTCCTAGCAGGGGTGGACTCTGGGGCCAACGTCCTGACTTTC. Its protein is CASSFLAGVDSGANVLTF.